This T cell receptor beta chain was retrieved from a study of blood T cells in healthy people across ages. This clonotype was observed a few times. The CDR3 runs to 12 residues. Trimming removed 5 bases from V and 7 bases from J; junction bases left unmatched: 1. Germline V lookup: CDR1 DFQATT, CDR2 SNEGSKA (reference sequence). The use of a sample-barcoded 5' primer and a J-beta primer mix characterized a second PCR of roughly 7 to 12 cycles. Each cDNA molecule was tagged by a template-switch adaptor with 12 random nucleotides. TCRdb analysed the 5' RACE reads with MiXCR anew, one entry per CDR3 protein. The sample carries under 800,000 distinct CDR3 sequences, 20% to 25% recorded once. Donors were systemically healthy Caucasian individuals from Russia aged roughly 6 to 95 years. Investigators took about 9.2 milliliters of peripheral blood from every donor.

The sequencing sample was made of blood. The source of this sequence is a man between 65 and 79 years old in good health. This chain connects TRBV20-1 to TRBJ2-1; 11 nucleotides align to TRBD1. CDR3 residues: CSAGQGANEQFF. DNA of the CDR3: TGCAGTGCTGGACAGGGGGCTAATGAGCAGTTCTTC.